Sequencing of this T cell receptor beta chain was carried out in a study of cytomegalovirus exposure and HLA in healthy donors. A note on this clone: Antigen: not known.

Study findings and constraints: Across donors, sequencing depth was assumed by presence/absence analyses to be roughly uniform. Researchers catalogued under 200 TCR beta chains as cytomegalovirus-associated.

V gave up 5 bases and J gave up 6 bases; unmatched junction bases: 6. The CDR3 is 14 amino acids. The V gene's germline CDR1 is MDHEN and CDR2 SYDVKM. Nominally healthy donors provided the samples, though records likely missed some immune exposures. Primers for the PCR totalled 60 Vbeta and 13 Jbeta. The repertoire was sequenced with immunoSEQ multiplex PCR; TCRdb's copy has only in-frame clones and lacks some. The sample lists some 150,000 clones, over 60% occurring once. The sequencing input was PBMCs. This receptor was identified in a woman in her 30s in good health and CMV-seronegative. This sequence joins TRBV28 and TRBJ1-5; the match to TRBD1 covers 8 bases. This CDR3 is CASSPRTGGQPQHF. For the CDR3, the DNA is TGTGCCAGCAGTCCTCGAACAGGGGGTCAGCCCCAGCATTTT.